These 29 T cell receptor beta chains share one sample of origin, sequenced in a study of shared clonotypes between healthy human individuals. The protocol was immunoSEQ multiplex PCR, while the TCRdb copy is restricted to in-frame clones and leaves out a portion. Of 2 million to 3 million clones in the sample, approximately 93% were seen once. Sequencing was carried out using naive CD4+ T cells from PBMCs. Subset noted: CD45RA+ positively selected. The receptors stem from a young man in good health. Some clones in this sample may be carry-over from other donors' samples.

V is TRBV29-1 and J is TRBJ2-1; 7 bases match TRBD1. This CDR3 is 15 amino acids long. Germline CDR1 and CDR2: SQVTM and ANQGSEA. The V gene end was trimmed by 1 base and the J gene end by 4 bases; junction bases not matched to a gene: 7. CDR3 residues: CSVEGMGTVYNEQFF. In DNA, the CDR3 is TGCAGCGTTGAAGGTATGGGGACAGTATACAATGAGCAGTTCTTC.

This sequence joins TRBV30 and TRBJ2-4; no clear D. CDR3 size: 11 residues. With 3 bases removed from V and 8 bases from J, the gap between germline ends came to 8 bases. The germline gives CDR1 GTSNPN, CDR2 SVGIG (reference sequence). CDR3 loop: CAWRAEYIQYF. Written as DNA, the CDR3 is TGTGCCTGGAGGGCCGAATACATTCAGTACTTC. Filled out from reference TRBV30 and TRBJ2-4, the complete variable domain reads SQTIHQWPATLVQPVGSPLSLECTVEGTSNPNLYWYRQAAGRGLQLLFYSVGIGQISSEVPQNLSASRPQDRQFILSSKKLLLSDSGFYLCAWRAEYIQYFGAGTRLSVL.

The chain employs TRBV6-4 and TRBJ2-5; TRBD1 matches 9 bases. The CDR3 runs 17 residues. Germline values: CDR1 MRHNA, CDR2 SNTAGT. V shed 4 bases and J 2 bases; nucleotides not matched to a gene: 11. In DNA form, the CDR3 reads TGTGCCAGCAGTGCCACCGGACAGGGGAAGGGTCAAGAGACCCAGTACTTC. Translated, it gives CASSATGQGKGQETQYF.

This chain joins TRBV7-2 and TRBJ1-2; D remains unclear. Between the trimmed V and J ends, which lost 5 bases and 4 bases, there was a span of 17 bases. CDR1 and CDR2 from the germline V gene are SGHTA and FQGNSA. This CDR3 spans 15 amino acids. CDR3 sequence: CASSPRSRRLYGYTF. The CDR3 DNA reads TGTGCCAGCAGCCCTAGGTCACGCAGGCTCTATGGCTACACCTTC.

Only a few counts were recorded for this clone. The V call is TRBV4-2, the J call TRBJ1-5; possibly TRBD1 for D (6 bases). The V end was cut by 1 base, the J end by 5 bases, with 15 bases between. The CDR3 length is 16 residues. Germline V gene data show CDR1 as LGHNA and CDR2 as YNFKEQ. The DNA of the CDR3 is TGTGCCAGCAGCCAAGCCCCAAACAGGGCGGATCAGCCCCAGCATTTT. It is translated as CASSQAPNRADQPQHF.

Points on this clone: The same CDR3 arises from other DNA sequences in this sample as well. This CDR3 reads CASSPELAGGYNEQFF. The CDR3 DNA sequence: TGCGCCAGCAGCCCGGAACTAGCGGGAGGTTACAATGAGCAGTTCTTC. The chain recombines TRBV5-1 with TRBJ2-1; 12 bases fit TRBD2. With V trimmed by 4 bases and J by 4 bases, 6 bases remained unmatched. The CDR3 loop spans 16 amino acids. Looked up from germline, CDR1 is SGHRS and CDR2 is YFSETQ.

This chain connects TRBV28 to TRBJ1-5, with TRBD1 matching 7 bases. CDR3 length equals 17 residues. The V segment lost 5 bases and the J segment 6 bases; nucleotides outside the gene matches: 16. In germline, CDR1 is MDHEN, CDR2 SYDVKM. This CDR3 is CASSTAPGQMSGQPQHF. The DNA of the CDR3 is TGTGCCAGCAGTACCGCCCCGGGACAGATGTCTGGTCAGCCCCAGCATTTT.

The rearrangement uses TRBV28 and TRBJ2-3, with D uncertain. The V gene's germline CDR1 is MDHEN and CDR2 SYDVKM. The CDR3 length is 12 residues. Between the trimmed V and J ends, which lost 6 bases and 5 bases, there was a span of 9 bases. This CDR3 reads CASSLTRDTQYF. The CDR3 region has the DNA TGTGCCAGCAGCCTAACGAGAGATACGCAGTATTTT. Looking up the rest from reference TRBV28 and TRBJ2-3 gives the full variable domain: DVKVTQSSRYLVKRTGEKVFLECVQDMDHENMFWYRQDPGLGLRLIYFSYDVKMKEKGDIPEGYSVSREKKERFSLILESASTNQTSMYLCASSLTRDTQYFGPGTRLTVL.

This chain uses TRBV18 with TRBJ1-4; D gene uncertain. Germline-derived CDR1 and CDR2 are KGHSH and LQKENI. The V and J ends lost 6 bases and 2 bases respectively, with 13 bases between them. This CDR3 is built from 15 residues. In DNA, the CDR3 is TGTGCCAGCTCTCTCTGGGCGGGGACTAATGAAAAACTGTTTTTT. Translation: CASSLWAGTNEKLFF.

The V gene is TRBV10-3, the J gene TRBJ2-2; 10 bases fit TRBD2. V lost 0 bases, J lost 4 bases, and 8 bases stayed unmatched. The V gene's germline CDR1 is ENHRY and CDR2 SYGVKD. CDR3 size: 18 residues. The CDR3 DNA follows: TGTGCCATCAGTGAGTCGAATAGACTAGCGGGTGGCACCGGGGAGCTGTTTTTT. Its translation: CAISESNRLAGGTGELFF.

This clone occurred once. One end of the junction varies from germline; a read error may be responsible. The chain is built from TRBV7-2 and TRBJ2-1; TRBD1 matches at 8 bases. Germline V gene lookup returns CDR1 SGHTA and CDR2 FQGNSA. The CDR3 is 14 amino acids. This chain's CDR3 is CASSLQGAYNEQFF. CDR3 coding DNA: TGTGCCAGCAGCTTACAGGGGGCCTATAATGAGCAGTTCTTC.

This chain uses TRBV29-1 with TRBJ2-3; D gene unclear. In germline, CDR1 is SQVTM, CDR2 ANQGSEA. V shed 0 bases and J shed 7 bases, with 5 bases lying between them. This CDR3 region has 11 residues. For the CDR3, the DNA is TGCAGCGTTGAAGATAGGTATACGCAGTATTTT. Its translation: CSVEDRYTQYF.

J is TRBJ2-3 and V is TRBV14; a weak D match, TRBD2 (5 bases). Germline V CDR1 and CDR2: SGHDN, FVKESK. V dropped 2 bases and J dropped 1 base, with 10 bases sitting between them. The CDR3 runs 15 residues. Here the CDR3 DNA reads TGTGCCAGCAGCCAACACCGTAGCGGCACAGATACGCAGTATTTT. The encoded protein is CASSQHRSGTDTQYF.

This clone was seen just once. V gene TRBV7-6 combines with J gene TRBJ2-7; D is unresolved. The CDR3 spans 15 residues. V shed 5 bases and J shed 0 bases, with 14 bases lying between them. Germline V gene data show CDR1 as SGHVS and CDR2 as FNYEAQ. The CDR3 loop is CASSPGADFSYEQYF. The DNA of the CDR3 is TGTGCCAGCAGCCCCGGCGCAGATTTCTCCTACGAGCAGTACTTC.

This chain links TRBV5-1 with TRBJ1-6; D is uncertain. Germline-derived CDR1 and CDR2 are SGHRS and YFSETQ. The CDR3 contains 14 residues. Trimming removed 0 bases from V and 14 bases from J, with 15 bases in between. The CDR3 region is CASSLEHPYRALHF. In DNA form, the CDR3 reads TGCGCCAGCAGCTTGGAACACCCGTATAGGGCCCTCCACTTT.

This chain uses TRBV21-1 with TRBJ2-7; the DNA was not used to check the table's D call, TRBD1. TRBV21-1 is recorded as a pseudogene. The CDR3 length is 17 residues. This chain's CDR3 is CASSNYEMQGIPYEQYF. The DNA for the CDR3 is TGTGCCAGCAGCAATTATGAGATGCAGGGGATACCCTACGAGCAGTACTTC.

The genes are TRBV27 and TRBJ2-2; the D gene is possibly TRBD1 (6 bases). This CDR3 comprises 16 residues. Germline lookup yields CDR1 MNHEY and CDR2 SMNVEV (reference sequence). V dropped 8 bases and J dropped 5 bases, with 21 bases sitting between them. The CDR3 DNA reads as TGTGCCAGCCAACCGGGACACTTTACTTTAACCGGGGAGCTGTTTTTT. The encoded protein is CASQPGHFTLTGELFF.

V and J are TRBV5-1 and TRBJ2-1; TRBD1 matches at 8 bases. The germline V gene encodes CDR1 SGHRS and CDR2 YFSETQ. The CDR3 contains 17 residues. V lost 3 bases, J lost 2 bases, and 10 bases stayed unmatched. CDR3 nucleotides: TGCGCCAGCAGCTCCCAGGGGGCCTCTCTAACCTACAATGAGCAGTTCTTC. Translating it yields CASSSQGASLTYNEQFF. The full variable domain, its missing parts supplied by reference TRBV5-1 and TRBJ2-1, is KAGVTQTPRYLIKTRGQQVTLSCSPISGHRSVSWYQQTPGQGLQFLFEYFSETQRNKGNFPGRFSGRQFSNSRSEMNVSTLELGDSALYLCASSSQGASLTYNEQFFGPGTRLTVL.

The chain carries TRBV5-4 and TRBJ2-7; 14 bases fit TRBD2. This CDR3 has 20 residues. With 0 bases clipped from V and 6 bases from J, the junction kept 17 bases outside the gene matches. Per the germline V gene, CDR1 is SGHNT and CDR2 is YYREEE (reference sequence). CDR3 nucleotides: TGTGCCAGCAGCTTGGTATTAGACTCCGGGACTAGCGGGAGATTTGGCGAGCAGTACTTC. It yields the protein CASSLVLDSGTSGRFGEQYF.

This chain joins TRBV30 and TRBJ2-4; weak D call: TRBD1 (6 bases). In germline, CDR1 is GTSNPN, CDR2 SVGIG (reference sequence). This CDR3 is built from 14 residues. V lost 4 bases and J 8 bases, leaving 18 bases between the germline ends. The CDR3 nucleotides are TGTGCCTGGATTCCGGGACACCCGACCGACATTCAGTACTTC. Its translation: CAWIPGHPTDIQYF. Full variable domain (missing parts from reference TRBV30 and TRBJ2-4): SQTIHQWPATLVQPVGSPLSLECTVEGTSNPNLYWYRQAAGRGLQLLFYSVGIGQISSEVPQNLSASRPQDRQFILSSKKLLLSDSGFYLCAWIPGHPTDIQYFGAGTRLSVL.

The chain couples TRBV6-1 to TRBJ1-2; a possible D gene is TRBD1 (6 bases). V shed 3 bases and J shed 2 bases, with 16 bases lying between them. Germline V gene data show CDR1 as MNHNS and CDR2 as SASEGT. The CDR3 has 16 residues. The CDR3 region has the DNA TGTGCCAGCAGTGAGGGGGCCCTACCCCTAAACTATGGCTACACCTTC. Translated, it gives CASSEGALPLNYGYTF.

V gene TRBV5-6 combines with J gene TRBJ1-6; D uncertain. From germline, CDR1 is SGHDT and CDR2 YYEEEE. With 1 base removed from V and 6 bases from J, the gap between germline ends came to 8 bases. This CDR3 region has 14 residues. The CDR3 DNA follows: TGTGCCAGCAGCTTGCGAGGGATTAATTCACCCCTCCACTTT. Amino acids: CASSLRGINSPLHF. Together with reference TRBV5-6 and TRBJ1-6, the CDR3 gives the full variable domain: DAGVTQSPTHLIKTRGQQVTLRCSPKSGHDTVSWYQQALGQGPQFIFQYYEEEERQRGNFPDRFSGHQFPNYSSELNVNALLLGDSALYLCASSLRGINSPLHFGNGTRLTVT.

The V and J genes are TRBV6-6 and TRBJ1-4; D gene ambiguous. Germline V lookup: CDR1 MNHNY, CDR2 SVGAGI (reference sequence). Trimming removed 0 bases from V and 4 bases from J, with 12 bases in between. The CDR3 length is 16 residues. The CDR3 DNA follows: TGTGCCAGCAGTTACTCTGAGAGGGATCATAATGAAAAACTGTTTTTT. This codes for CASSYSERDHNEKLFF.

This chain links TRBV5-1 with TRBJ1-2, with a tentative D call TRBD1 (6 bases). Trimming stripped 2 bases from V and 4 bases from J, with 12 bases between. The CDR3 covers 14 residues. CDR1 is SGHRS, CDR2 YFSETQ, per germline. The CDR3 sequence is CASSFGQTAYGYTF. The CDR3 DNA follows: TGCGCCAGCAGCTTCGGACAGACCGCCTATGGCTACACCTTC.

This chain connects TRBV27 to TRBJ2-5, with 11 positions matching TRBD1. This CDR3 is 16 amino acids long. The germline CDR1 and CDR2 sequences are MNHEY and SMNVEV (reference sequence). V shed 5 bases and J 5 bases; nucleotides not matched to a gene: 10. The CDR3, as DNA: TGTGCCAGCAGTGCCACCGGGACAGGGGGTGGGGAGACCCAGTACTTC. Translation gives CASSATGTGGGETQYF.

The J gene is TRBJ1-1, the V gene TRBV6-1; D unclear. V lost 11 bases, J lost 2 bases, and 15 bases lay in between. CDR3 length: 13 residues. CDR1 MNHNS and CDR2 SASEGT come from the germline V gene. CDR3 DNA: TGTGCCGGTAGTTTTAGCCTTAACACTGAAGCTTTCTTT. It encodes CAGSFSLNTEAFF.

The chain recombines TRBV9 with TRBJ2-3, with 7 bases lining up with TRBD2. Germline CDR1 reads SGDLS; CDR2 reads YYNGEE. Trimming cost V 4 bases and J 3 bases; bases outside gene matches: 5. The CDR3 loop spans 14 amino acids. CDR3: CASSRGRTTDTQYF. The CDR3 region has the DNA TGTGCCAGCAGCCGCGGGAGAACGACAGATACGCAGTATTTT. Filled out from reference TRBV9 and TRBJ2-3, the complete variable domain reads DSGVTQTPKHLITATGQRVTLRCSPRSGDLSVYWYQQSLDQGLQFLIQYYNGEERAKGNILERFSAQQFPDLHSELNLSSLELGDSALYFCASSRGRTTDTQYFGPGTRLTVL.

The chain combines TRBV10-3 with TRBJ2-1; no firm D call. Trimming pared 4 bases from V and 8 bases from J, leaving 18 bases between. CDR1 is ENHRY, CDR2 SYGVKD, per germline. The CDR3 contains 15 residues. CDR3 amino acids: CAISARDSTGDEQFF. The DNA for the CDR3 is TGTGCCATCAGTGCCCGCGACTCCACTGGCGATGAGCAGTTCTTC.

CDR3 sequence reads: CASSLVPGGRGEKLFF. The CDR3 DNA follows: TGTGCCAGCAGCTTAGTGCCGGGGGGGCGCGGGGAAAAACTGTTTTTT. This chain uses TRBV11-2 with TRBJ1-4; D is possibly TRBD1 (6 bases). Germline V gene lookup returns CDR1 SGHAT and CDR2 FQNNGV. The CDR3 extends over 16 amino acids. Trimming pared 1 base from V and 8 bases from J, leaving 17 bases between.